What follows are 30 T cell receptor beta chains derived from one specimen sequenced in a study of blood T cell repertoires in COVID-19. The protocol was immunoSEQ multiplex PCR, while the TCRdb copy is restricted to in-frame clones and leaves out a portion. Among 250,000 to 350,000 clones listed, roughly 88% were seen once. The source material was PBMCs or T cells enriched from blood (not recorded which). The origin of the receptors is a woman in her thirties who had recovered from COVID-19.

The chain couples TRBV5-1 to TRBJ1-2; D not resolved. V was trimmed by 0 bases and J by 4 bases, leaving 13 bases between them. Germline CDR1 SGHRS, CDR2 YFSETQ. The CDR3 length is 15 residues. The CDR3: CASSLDRLLAYGYTF. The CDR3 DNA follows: TGCGCCAGCAGCTTGGACAGATTGCTCGCCTATGGCTACACCTTC.

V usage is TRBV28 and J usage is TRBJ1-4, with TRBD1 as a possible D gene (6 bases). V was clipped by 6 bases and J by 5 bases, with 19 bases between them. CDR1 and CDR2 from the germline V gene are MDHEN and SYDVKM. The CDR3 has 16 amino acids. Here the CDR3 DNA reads TGTGCCAGCAGCACACCTCGGGGGGCGGGGAATGAAAAACTGTTTTTT. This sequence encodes CASSTPRGAGNEKLFF.

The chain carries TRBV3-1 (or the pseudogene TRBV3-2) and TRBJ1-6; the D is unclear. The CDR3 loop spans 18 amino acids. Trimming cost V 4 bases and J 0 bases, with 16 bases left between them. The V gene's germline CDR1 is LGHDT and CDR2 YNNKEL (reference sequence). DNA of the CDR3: TGTGCCAGCAGCCTGCGGACTGGATGGGGCTCCTATAATTCACCCCTCCACTTT. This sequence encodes CASSLRTGWGSYNSPLHF.

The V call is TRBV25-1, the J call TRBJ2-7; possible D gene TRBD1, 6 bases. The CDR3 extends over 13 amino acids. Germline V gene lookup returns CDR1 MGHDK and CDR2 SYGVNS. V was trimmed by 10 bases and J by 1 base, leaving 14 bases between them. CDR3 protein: CATSRDNSYEQYF. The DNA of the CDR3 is TGTGCCACCTCGAGGGACAATTCCTACGAGCAGTACTTC.

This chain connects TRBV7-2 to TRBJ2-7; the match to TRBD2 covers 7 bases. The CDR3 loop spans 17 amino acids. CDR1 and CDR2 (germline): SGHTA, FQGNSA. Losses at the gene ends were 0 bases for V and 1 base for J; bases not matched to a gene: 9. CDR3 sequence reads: CASSLAVGTTGSYEQYF. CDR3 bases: TGTGCCAGCAGCTTAGCTGTCGGGACTACAGGATCCTACGAGCAGTACTTC.

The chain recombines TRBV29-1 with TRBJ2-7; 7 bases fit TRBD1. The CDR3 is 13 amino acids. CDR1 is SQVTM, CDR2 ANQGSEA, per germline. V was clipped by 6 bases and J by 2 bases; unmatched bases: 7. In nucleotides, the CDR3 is TGCAGCGTCCTCCGGACAGGCCCCTACGAGCAGTACTTC. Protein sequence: CSVLRTGPYEQYF.

The CDR3 reads CASSSGGLGTGELFF. As DNA, the CDR3 is TGTGCCAGTAGCTCAGGGGGCCTAGGGACCGGGGAGCTGTTTTTT. The rearrangement links TRBV19 to TRBJ2-2; 8 bases line up with TRBD1. The CDR3 totals 15 residues. The J segment lost 5 bases and the V segment lost 6 bases, leaving 8 bases of the junction unmatched. Germline assignment: CDR1 LNHDA and CDR2 SQIVND (reference sequence).

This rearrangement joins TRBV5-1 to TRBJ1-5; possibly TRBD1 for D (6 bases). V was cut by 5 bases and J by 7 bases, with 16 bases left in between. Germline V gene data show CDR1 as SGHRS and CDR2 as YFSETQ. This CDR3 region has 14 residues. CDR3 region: CASRPDSPQQPQHF. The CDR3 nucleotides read TGCGCCAGCAGACCGGACAGCCCCCAACAGCCCCAGCATTTT.

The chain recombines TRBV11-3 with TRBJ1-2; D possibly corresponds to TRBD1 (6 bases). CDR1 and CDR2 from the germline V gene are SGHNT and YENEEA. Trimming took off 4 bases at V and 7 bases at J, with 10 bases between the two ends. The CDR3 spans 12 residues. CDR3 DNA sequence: TGTGCCAGCAGCTCGGCAGGGGTTGGCTACACCTTC. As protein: CASSSAGVGYTF.

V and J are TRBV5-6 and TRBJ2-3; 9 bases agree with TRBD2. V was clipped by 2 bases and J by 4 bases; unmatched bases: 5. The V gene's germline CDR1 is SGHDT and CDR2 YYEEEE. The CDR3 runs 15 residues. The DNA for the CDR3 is TGTGCCAGCAGCTTTGCGGGAGGGATCGCAGATACGCAGTATTTT. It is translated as CASSFAGGIADTQYF.

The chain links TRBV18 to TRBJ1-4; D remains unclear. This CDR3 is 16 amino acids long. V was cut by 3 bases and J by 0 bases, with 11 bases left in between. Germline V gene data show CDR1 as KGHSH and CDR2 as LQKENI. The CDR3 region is CASSPITRATNEKLFF. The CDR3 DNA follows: TGTGCCAGCTCACCTATTACCCGCGCAACTAATGAAAAACTGTTTTTT.

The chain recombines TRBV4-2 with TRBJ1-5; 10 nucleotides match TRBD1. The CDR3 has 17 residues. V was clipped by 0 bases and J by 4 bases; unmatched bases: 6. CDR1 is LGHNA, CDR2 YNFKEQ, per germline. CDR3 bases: TGTGCCAGCAGCCAAGATCGGGACAGGGGAGGTAATCAGCCCCAGCATTTT. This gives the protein CASSQDRDRGGNQPQHF.

The CDR3 protein is CAISEPRKKPGKEYNEQFF. The CDR3 nucleotides read TGTGCCATCAGTGAGCCGCGAAAAAAGCCAGGGAAGGAATACAATGAGCAGTTCTTC. The chain carries TRBV10-3 and TRBJ2-1; D is possibly TRBD1 (5 bases). CDR1 is ENHRY, CDR2 SYGVKD, per germline. Deletions cut 2 bases from V and 4 bases from J, with 24 bases between. The CDR3 contains 19 residues.

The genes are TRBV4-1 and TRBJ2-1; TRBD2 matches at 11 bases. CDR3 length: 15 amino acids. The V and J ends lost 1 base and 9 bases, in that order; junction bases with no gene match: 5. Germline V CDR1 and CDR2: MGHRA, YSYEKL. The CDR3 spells CASSQGLAGLREQFF. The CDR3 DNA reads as TGCGCCAGCAGCCAAGGACTAGCGGGGTTGCGTGAGCAGTTCTTC.

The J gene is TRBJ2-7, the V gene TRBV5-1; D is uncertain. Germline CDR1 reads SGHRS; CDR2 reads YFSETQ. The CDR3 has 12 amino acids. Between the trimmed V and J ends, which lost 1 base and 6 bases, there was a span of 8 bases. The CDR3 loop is CASSLSSREQYF. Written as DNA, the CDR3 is TGCGCCAGCAGCTTGAGCTCACGCGAGCAGTACTTC.

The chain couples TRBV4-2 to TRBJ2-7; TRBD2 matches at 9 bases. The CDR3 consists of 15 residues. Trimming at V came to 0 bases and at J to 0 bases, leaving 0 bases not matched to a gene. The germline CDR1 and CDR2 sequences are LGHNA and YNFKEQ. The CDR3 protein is CASSQEREGSYEQYF. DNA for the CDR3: TGTGCCAGCAGCCAAGAGCGGGAGGGCTCCTACGAGCAGTACTTC.

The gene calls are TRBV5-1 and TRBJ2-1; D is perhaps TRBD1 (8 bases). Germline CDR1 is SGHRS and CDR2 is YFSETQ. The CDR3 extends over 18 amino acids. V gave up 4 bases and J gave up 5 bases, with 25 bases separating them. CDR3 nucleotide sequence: TGCGCCAGCAGCCGTGGACAGGGCTGGTTGGGAGGGGACAATGAGCAGTTCTTC. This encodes CASSRGQGWLGGDNEQFF.

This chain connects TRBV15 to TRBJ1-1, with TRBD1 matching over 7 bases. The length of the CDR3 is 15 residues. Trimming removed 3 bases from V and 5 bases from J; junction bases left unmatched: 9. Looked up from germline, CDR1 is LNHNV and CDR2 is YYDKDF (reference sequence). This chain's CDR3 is CATSSQAGGQTEAFF. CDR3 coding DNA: TGTGCCACCAGCAGTCAGGCCGGGGGACAGACTGAAGCTTTCTTT.

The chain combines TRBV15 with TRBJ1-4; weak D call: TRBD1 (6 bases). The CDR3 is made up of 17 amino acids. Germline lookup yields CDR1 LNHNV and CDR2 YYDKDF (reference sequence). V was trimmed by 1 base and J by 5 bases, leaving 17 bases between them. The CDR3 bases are TGTGCCACCAGCAGAGGCAGTTCCAGGACAGTGAATGAAAAACTGTTTTTT. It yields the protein CATSRGSSRTVNEKLFF.

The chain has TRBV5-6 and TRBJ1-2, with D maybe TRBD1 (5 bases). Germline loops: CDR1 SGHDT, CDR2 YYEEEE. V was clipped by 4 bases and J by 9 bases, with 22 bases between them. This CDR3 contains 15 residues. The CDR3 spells CASSDAGKGIMRYTF. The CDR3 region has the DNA TGTGCCAGCAGCGACGCAGGGAAGGGGATTATGCGCTACACCTTC. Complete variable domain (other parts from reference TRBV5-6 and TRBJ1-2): DAGVTQSPTHLIKTRGQQVTLRCSPKSGHDTVSWYQQALGQGPQFIFQYYEEEERQRGNFPDRFSGHQFPNYSSELNVNALLLGDSALYLCASSDAGKGIMRYTFGSGTRLTVV.

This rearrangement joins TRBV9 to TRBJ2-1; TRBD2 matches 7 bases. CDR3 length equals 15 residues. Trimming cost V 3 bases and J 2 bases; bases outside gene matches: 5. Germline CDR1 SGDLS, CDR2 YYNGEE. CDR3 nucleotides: TGTGCCAGCAGCGCGGGACTACTCACCTACAATGAGCAGTTCTTC. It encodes CASSAGLLTYNEQFF.

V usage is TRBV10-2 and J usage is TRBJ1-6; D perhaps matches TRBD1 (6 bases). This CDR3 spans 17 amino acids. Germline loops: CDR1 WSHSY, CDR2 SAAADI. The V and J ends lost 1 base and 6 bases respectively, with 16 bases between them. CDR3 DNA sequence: TGCGCCAGCAGTGAGTTTAGGGGGGGCTTGCCTAATTCACCCCTCCACTTT. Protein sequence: CASSEFRGGLPNSPLHF.

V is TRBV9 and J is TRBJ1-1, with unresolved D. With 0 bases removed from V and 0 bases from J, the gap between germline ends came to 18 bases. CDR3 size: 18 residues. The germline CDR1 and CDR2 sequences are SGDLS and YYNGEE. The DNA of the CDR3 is TGTGCCAGCAGCGTAGTAGCGTCAAGTACTTCCATGAACACTGAAGCTTTCTTT. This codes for CASSVVASSTSMNTEAFF.

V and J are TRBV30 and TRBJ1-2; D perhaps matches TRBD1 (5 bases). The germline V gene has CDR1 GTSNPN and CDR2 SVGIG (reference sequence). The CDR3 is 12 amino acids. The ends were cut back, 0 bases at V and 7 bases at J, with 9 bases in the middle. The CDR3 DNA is TGTGCCTGGAGTGTATCAGGGTTTGGCTACACCTTC. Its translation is CAWSVSGFGYTF.

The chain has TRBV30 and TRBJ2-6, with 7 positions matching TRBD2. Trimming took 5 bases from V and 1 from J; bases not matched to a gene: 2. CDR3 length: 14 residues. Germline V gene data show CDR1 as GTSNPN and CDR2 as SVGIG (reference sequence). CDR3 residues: CAWGGGSGANVLTF. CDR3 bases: TGTGCCTGGGGCGGGGGTTCTGGGGCCAACGTCCTGACTTTC.

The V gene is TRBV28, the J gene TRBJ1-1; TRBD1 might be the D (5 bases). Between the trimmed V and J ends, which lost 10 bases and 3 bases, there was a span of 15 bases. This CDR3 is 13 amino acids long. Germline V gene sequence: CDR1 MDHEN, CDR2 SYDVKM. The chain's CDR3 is CATRHRGYTEAFF. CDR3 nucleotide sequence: TGTGCCACCAGACATAGGGGCTACACTGAAGCTTTCTTT. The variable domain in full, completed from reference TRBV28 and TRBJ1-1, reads DVKVTQSSRYLVKRTGEKVFLECVQDMDHENMFWYRQDPGLGLRLIYFSYDVKMKEKGDIPEGYSVSREKKERFSLILESASTNQTSMYLCATRHRGYTEAFFGQGTRLTVV.

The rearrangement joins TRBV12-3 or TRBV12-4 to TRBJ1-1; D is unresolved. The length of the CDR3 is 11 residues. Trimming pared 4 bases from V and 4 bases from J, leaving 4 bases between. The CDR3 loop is CASSYSTEAFF. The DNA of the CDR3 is TGTGCCAGCAGTTACAGCACTGAAGCTTTCTTT.

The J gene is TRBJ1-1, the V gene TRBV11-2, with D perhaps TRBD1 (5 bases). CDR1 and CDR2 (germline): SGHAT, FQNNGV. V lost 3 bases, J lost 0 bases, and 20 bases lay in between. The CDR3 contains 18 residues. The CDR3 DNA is TGTGCCAGCAGCTTTTTTGGCCAGGGCGGTAGTATGAACACTGAAGCTTTCTTT. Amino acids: CASSFFGQGGSMNTEAFF.

CDR3: CASRSAGTGFYEQYF. The CDR3 DNA reads TGTGCCAGCAGGTCTGCGGGGACAGGCTTCTACGAGCAGTACTTC. V and J are TRBV13 and TRBJ2-7; 8 bases match TRBD1. V trimming: 6 bases; J trimming: 3 bases; junction bases outside the gene matches: 10. CDR3 length equals 15 residues. The germline CDR1 and CDR2 sequences are PRHDT and FYEKMQ (reference sequence). The complete variable domain, with remaining parts taken from reference TRBV13 and TRBJ2-7, reads AAGVIQSPRHLIKEKRETATLKCYPIPRHDTVYWYQQGPGQDPQFLISFYEKMQSDKGSIPDRFSAQQFSDYHSELNMSSLELGDSALYFCASRSAGTGFYEQYFGPGTRLTVT.

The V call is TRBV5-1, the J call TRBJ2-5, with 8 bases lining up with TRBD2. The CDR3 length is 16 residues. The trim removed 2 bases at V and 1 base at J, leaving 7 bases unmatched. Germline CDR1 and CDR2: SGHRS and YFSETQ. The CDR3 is CASSFAPGGLQETQYF. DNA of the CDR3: TGCGCCAGCAGCTTCGCGCCGGGGGGGCTCCAAGAGACCCAGTACTTC. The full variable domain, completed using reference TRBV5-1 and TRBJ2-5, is KAGVTQTPRYLIKTRGQQVTLSCSPISGHRSVSWYQQTPGQGLQFLFEYFSETQRNKGNFPGRFSGRQFSNSRSEMNVSTLELGDSALYLCASSFAPGGLQETQYFGPGTRLLVL.